The clone carrying this TCR beta chain was detected many times. These data are taken from a study of identical twins. CDR3 length: 14 amino acids. Between the trimmed V and J ends, which lost 1 base and 1 base, there was a span of 7 bases. Healthy Caucasian individuals made up all the donors. MiXCR, applied by TCRdb to the 5' RACE reads, yields one record per CDR3 protein. The data hold about 250,000 distinct CDR3 sequences, with 6% to 8% observed a single time. These same records also appear under a second study, on yellow fever vaccine responses in identical twins.

V and J are TRBV12-3 or TRBV12-4 and TRBJ1-1; a weak D match, TRBD1 (6 bases). Sample: CD8+ T cells sorted from blood. This receptor was taken from a young woman in good health. CDR3 nucleotides: TGTGCCAGCAGTTTAGTCAGGGGGAACACTGAAGCTTTCTTT. Residues: CASSLVRGNTEAFF.